These T cell receptor beta chains were read from a single sample in a study of OX40 agonist ivuxolimab in advanced cancers. The method was immunoSEQ multiplex PCR; TCRdb's version includes in-frame clones alone and lacks a portion of them. Among some 100,000 clones listed, 90% were seen once. The source was CD4+ or CD8+ T cells sorted from blood, collected in a trial of the OX40 agonist ivuxolimab. The source is an adult with an advanced solid tumor such as melanoma, head and neck, liver or kidney cancer. Both conserved end residues are part of each CDR3. A D gene is named only where the DNA matches it firmly. Size is stated for part of the rows, as once, few or many counts, or as a class when the clone is expanded.

cdr3_aa: CASSSPGSSDTQYF
cdr3_length: 14
j_call: TRBJ2-3
v_call: TRBV28
d_call: -
clone_size: -

cdr3_aa: CASSLVGGETQYF
cdr3_length: 13
j_call: TRBJ2-5
v_call: TRBV18
d_call: -
clone_size: -

cdr3_aa: CASSLDRGDETEAFF
cdr3_length: 15
j_call: TRBJ1-1
v_call: TRBV5-1
d_call: TRBD1
clone_size: -

cdr3_aa: CASSQPGGGGAEAFF
cdr3_length: 15
j_call: TRBJ1-1
v_call: TRBV14
d_call: -
clone_size: -

cdr3_aa: CASSQDFRSSYEQYF
cdr3_length: 15
j_call: -
v_call: TRBV4-3
d_call: -
clone_size: -

cdr3_aa: CASSKKVRTGGKYEQYF
cdr3_length: 17
j_call: TRBJ2-7
v_call: TRBV21-1
d_call: -
clone_size: -

cdr3_aa: CASSSTFSGSPGNEQFF
cdr3_length: 17
j_call: TRBJ2-1
v_call: TRBV11-2
d_call: TRBD2
clone_size: -

cdr3_aa: CASSSQRGGDEQFF
cdr3_length: 14
j_call: TRBJ2-1
v_call: TRBV14
d_call: TRBD2
clone_size: -

cdr3_aa: CASSPLTGVGYNEQFF
cdr3_length: 16
j_call: TRBJ2-1
v_call: TRBV11-2
d_call: -
clone_size: once

cdr3_aa: CASSLAGSGANVLTF
cdr3_length: 15
j_call: TRBJ2-6
v_call: TRBV7-9
d_call: -
clone_size: -

cdr3_aa: CASSRMNGELFF
cdr3_length: 12
j_call: TRBJ2-2
v_call: TRBV7-3
d_call: -
clone_size: -

cdr3_aa: CASSFWGQGDIQYF
cdr3_length: 14
j_call: TRBJ2-4
v_call: TRBV27
d_call: TRBD1
clone_size: -

cdr3_aa: CASSLADTYNEQFF
cdr3_length: 14
j_call: TRBJ2-1
v_call: TRBV5-1
d_call: TRBD2
clone_size: -

cdr3_aa: CAWSAANTYEQYF
cdr3_length: 13
j_call: TRBJ2-7
v_call: TRBV30
d_call: -
clone_size: -